The TCR beta chain under discussion was sequenced for a study of blood T cell repertoires in COVID-19. Study overall: From T cells, B-cell-depleted T cells, or PBMCs came the material, which was cDNA or gDNA.

Authors' analysis steps: Reference gene primer amplification in the assay estimated nucleated cell counts. Profiled with immunoSEQ multiplex PCR; TCRdb holds only in-frame clones, not every one. The V and J calls and clone size were taken over from that table, and D and trimming were inferred from the DNA. Counted here are 210,000 or so clones, 65% to 85% occurring once; the ten biggest clones make up roughly 1.3%. CDR1 and CDR2 from the germline V gene are MGHDK and SYGVNS. The CDR3 sequence is 13 residues long. Trimming removed 4 bases from V and 3 bases from J, with 10 bases in between. Enrolment of Seattle patients took place during active infection, and they were followed longitudinally.

The source of this sequence is a woman aged 25-40 years with COVID-19, enrolled during active disease. Specimen: peripheral blood. The chain combines TRBV25-1 with TRBJ2-7; D remains unclear. The chain's CDR3 is CASSGPGIYEQYF. CDR3 coding DNA: TGTGCCAGCAGTGGACCAGGCATCTACGAGCAGTACTTC.